A single sample gave rise to the 24 T cell receptor beta chains below, sequenced in a study of T cell changes during pregnancy in multiple sclerosis. Profiled with immunoSEQ multiplex PCR; TCRdb holds only in-frame clones, not every one. The sample lists approximately 100,000 clones, around nine tenths occurring once. This sample comprised peripheral blood, obtained in the second trimester of pregnancy. These receptors were taken from a female donor with multiple sclerosis, enrolled in a pregnancy study.

The chain has TRBV6-5 and TRBJ1-1, with 9 bases lining up with TRBD1. Germline CDR1 MNHEY, CDR2 SVGAGI. This CDR3 contains 15 residues. The J segment lost 3 bases and the V segment lost 4 bases, leaving 6 bases of the junction unmatched. CDR3 sequence reads: CASSLTGGLYTEAFF. The DNA of the CDR3 is TGTGCCAGCAGTTTGACAGGGGGTTTGTACACTGAAGCTTTCTTT.

In this sample, this clone turned up once. Germline is not matched at one junction end, which may reflect a read error. The gene calls are TRBV30 and TRBJ1-4, with D maybe TRBD1 (6 bases). There are 17 residues in the CDR3. Per the germline V gene, CDR1 is GTSNPN and CDR2 is SVGIG (reference sequence). The CDR3 coding sequence is TGTGCCTGGAGTCAAGGGGGAACAGGAGGTACTACTGAAAAACTGTTTTTT. It specifies CAWSQGGTGGTTEKLFF.

The V call is TRBV2, the J call TRBJ2-1, with 10 bases aligning to TRBD1. The CDR3 is 16 residues long. Germline CDR1 and CDR2: SNHLY and FYNNEI. V shed 5 bases, J shed 5 bases, and the junction held 9 bases outside the gene matches. The CDR3: CASSSLGQGIHNEQFF. DNA for the CDR3: TGTGCCAGCAGTTCCTTGGGACAGGGGATACACAATGAGCAGTTCTTC.

The chain couples TRBV23-1 to TRBJ2-1; D perhaps matches TRBD1 (5 bases). TRBV23-1 is an ORF for which the function is uncertain. V dropped 2 bases and J dropped 1 base, with 6 bases sitting between them. The CDR3 sequence is 14 residues long. The CDR3 DNA reads as TGCGCCAGCAGTCAAAACAGGTCCTACAATGAGCAGTTCTTC. Translating gives CASSQNRSYNEQFF.

The chain links TRBV27 to TRBJ2-2, with TRBD1 matching over 7 bases. CDR3 size: 15 residues. With 5 bases clipped from V and 1 base from J, the junction kept 4 bases outside the gene matches. The V gene's germline CDR1 is MNHEY and CDR2 SMNVEV (reference sequence). The CDR3 DNA sequence: TGTGCCAGCAGTCCAAGGACAGGGAACACCGGGGAGCTGTTTTTT. Translated, it gives CASSPRTGNTGELFF.

The chain employs TRBV18 and TRBJ1-2; 10 nucleotides match TRBD1. There are 14 residues in the CDR3. The junction had 6 bases not matched to a gene; V was cut back by 6 bases and J by 5 bases. The germline gives CDR1 KGHSH, CDR2 LQKENI. CDR3 loop: CASSNRDRGYGYTF. The CDR3 DNA reads TGTGCCAGCTCCAACCGGGACAGGGGATATGGCTACACCTTC.

The CDR3 reads CASSLGGTGGDNSEKLFF. Written as DNA, the CDR3 is TGTGCCAGCAGCTTAGGGGGGACAGGGGGCGATAATAGTGAAAAACTGTTTTTT. The chain uses TRBV11-2 and TRBJ1-4; 12 nucleotides line up with TRBD1. The length of the CDR3 is 18 residues. Germline-derived CDR1 and CDR2 are SGHAT and FQNNGV. Unmatched junction bases numbered 10, after V lost 1 base and J lost 7 bases.

This clone was recorded once. The chain couples TRBV7-9 to TRBJ2-1, with 7 bases aligning to TRBD1. The V segment lost 1 base and the J segment 12 bases; nucleotides outside the gene matches: 3. CDR1 is SEHNR, CDR2 FQNEAQ, per germline (reference sequence). The CDR3 spans 12 residues. The CDR3 loop is CASSLEGAGQFF. CDR3 coding DNA: TGTGCCAGCAGCTTAGAGGGGGCGGGGCAGTTCTTC. The variable domain in full, completed from reference TRBV7-9 and TRBJ2-1, reads DTGVSQNPRHKITKRGQNVTFRCDPISEHNRLYWYRQTLGQGPEFLTYFQNEAQLEKSRLLSDRFSAERPKGSFSTLEIQRTEQGDSAMYLCASSLEGAGQFFGPGTRLTVL.

The V and J genes are TRBV6-1 and TRBJ1-2; D perhaps matches TRBD1 (6 bases). This CDR3 spans 15 amino acids. Germline CDR1 MNHNS, CDR2 SASEGT. V was trimmed by 2 bases and J by 4 bases, leaving 14 bases between them. CDR3 bases: TGTGCCAGCAGTGAAACCCAGGGAGGGGGCTATGGCTACACCTTC. Translated: CASSETQGGGYGYTF.

The table lists this clone with a count of one. The V and J genes are TRBV7-3 and TRBJ2-1; 7 bases align to TRBD1. The CDR3 is made up of 14 amino acids. V was pared by 5 bases and J by 5 bases, with 6 bases of the junction left unmatched. CDR1 and CDR2 (germline): SGHTA, FQGTGA. CDR3 amino acids: CASSLTGRHNEQFF. The CDR3 DNA is TGTGCCAGCAGCCTGACAGGGCGCCACAATGAGCAGTTCTTC.

The chain couples TRBV5-8 to TRBJ2-7, with 7 bases lining up with TRBD2. This CDR3 region has 16 residues. V lost 6 bases to trimming and J lost 5 bases; unmatched junction nucleotides: 17. Germline V gene lookup returns CDR1 SGHTS and CDR2 YDEGEE. The CDR3 coding sequence is TGTGCCAGCAACCCCATTAGGGAGGGAAAGATCCACGAGCAGTACTTC. Its translation is CASNPIREGKIHEQYF.

The chain has TRBV7-2 and TRBJ1-2, with TRBD1 identical over 12 bases. Trimming cost V 1 base and J 8 bases; bases outside gene matches: 5. Germline assignment: CDR1 SGHTA and CDR2 FQGNSA. The CDR3 runs to 15 residues. The CDR3 DNA reads TGTGCCAGCAGCTTAGGGGGACAGGGGGCGATGGGCTACACCTTC. It translates to CASSLGGQGAMGYTF.

The chain's CDR3 is CASSLPGQLIYSNQPQHF. CDR3 nucleotide sequence: TGTGCCAGCAGCTTACCTGGACAGTTAATCTATAGCAATCAGCCCCAGCATTTT. The chain uses TRBV7-2 and TRBJ1-5, with D perhaps matching TRBD1 (6 bases). The germline CDR1 and CDR2 sequences are SGHTA and FQGNSA. Trimming removed 2 bases at V and 0 bases at J, with 17 bases between. The CDR3 consists of 18 residues.

The V gene is TRBV30, the J gene TRBJ1-2; D call uncertain. Germline lookup yields CDR1 GTSNPN and CDR2 SVGIG (reference sequence). Deletions cut 0 bases from V and 1 base from J, with 6 bases between. The CDR3 runs to 13 residues. The CDR3, as DNA: TGTGCCTGGAGTGTTGGCAGTAACTATGGCTACACCTTC. It encodes CAWSVGSNYGYTF.

This rearrangement joins TRBV19 to TRBJ2-2, with D possibly TRBD1 on 6 matching bases. This CDR3 has 15 amino acids. Per the germline V gene, CDR1 is LNHDA and CDR2 is SQIVND (reference sequence). Trimming took off 5 bases at V and 1 base at J, with 11 bases between the two ends. CDR3 in DNA: TGTGCCAGTAGTTCCGGGACAAAGAACACCGGGGAGCTGTTTTTT. This translates into CASSSGTKNTGELFF.

The genes are TRBV14 and TRBJ1-1; D uncertain. V was shortened by 4 bases and J by 0 bases, with 6 bases between the two germline ends. The germline CDR1 and CDR2 sequences are SGHDN and FVKESK. The CDR3 is made up of 13 amino acids. CDR3 loop: CASSPQLNTEAFF. Here the CDR3 DNA reads TGTGCCAGCAGCCCACAGTTGAACACTGAAGCTTTCTTT.

This chain links TRBV27 with TRBJ2-3; TRBD1 aligns across 10 bases. The length of the CDR3 is 17 residues. Germline CDR1 reads MNHEY; CDR2 reads SMNVEV (reference sequence). Losses at the gene ends were 9 bases for V and 1 base for J; bases not matched to a gene: 13. CDR3 DNA: TGTGCCAGGGAGGCTACAGACAGGGGGCTTTGCACAGATACGCAGTATTTT. Residues: CAREATDRGLCTDTQYF.

The chain couples TRBV6-5 to TRBJ1-2; possible D gene TRBD1, 6 bases. Trimming cost V 6 bases and J 3 bases, with 14 bases left between them. The CDR3 consists of 14 residues. CDR1 is MNHEY, CDR2 SVGAGI, per germline. CDR3 residues: CASRRPGVHYGYTF. Here the CDR3 DNA reads TGTGCCAGCAGACGACCAGGGGTGCACTATGGCTACACCTTC.

This chain uses TRBV10-1 with TRBJ2-3; 8 bases match TRBD2. With V trimmed by 6 bases and J by 1 base, 0 bases remained unmatched. Germline CDR1 is WNHNN and CDR2 is SYGVQD (reference sequence). There are 13 residues in the CDR3. In nucleotides, the CDR3 is TGCGCCAGCAGAGCGGGAGGCACAGATACGCAGTATTTT. Protein: CASRAGGTDTQYF.

J is TRBJ2-1 and V is TRBV27; 11 positions match TRBD2. CDR3 length: 17 amino acids. Germline V lookup: CDR1 MNHEY, CDR2 SMNVEV (reference sequence). V was clipped by 2 bases and J by 7 bases; unmatched bases: 10. The CDR3 bases are TGTGCCAGCAGTTTACAACTAGCGGGAGCAATGGGGAATGAGCAGTTCTTC. It yields the protein CASSLQLAGAMGNEQFF.

The rearrangement uses TRBV6-1 and TRBJ2-1; possible D gene TRBD2, 6 bases. The V end was cut by 0 bases, the J end by 10 bases, with 22 bases between. The CDR3 extends over 17 amino acids. CDR1 MNHNS and CDR2 SASEGT come from the germline V gene. The chain's CDR3 is CASSEAFRDPRGVEQFF. CDR3 nucleotide sequence: TGTGCCAGCAGTGAAGCCTTCCGAGACCCGCGGGGTGTAGAGCAGTTCTTC.

The table lists this clone with a count of one. The rearrangement uses TRBV7-9 and TRBJ2-1; 7 bases match TRBD2. The CDR3 consists of 17 residues. Germline V CDR1 and CDR2: SEHNR, FQNEAQ (reference sequence). V shed 3 bases, J shed 5 bases, and the junction held 13 bases outside the gene matches. The CDR3: CASSFRGPASGNNEQFF. Here the CDR3 DNA reads TGTGCCAGCAGCTTTCGGGGTCCCGCTAGCGGTAACAATGAGCAGTTCTTC.

This chain links TRBV28 with TRBJ2-1, with 16 bases aligning to TRBD2. With V trimmed by 6 bases and J by 9 bases, 5 bases remained unmatched. The CDR3 spans 15 residues. Germline V gives CDR1 MDHEN, CDR2 SYDVKM. The CDR3 bases are TGTGCCAGCAGCCCTGGGACTAGCGGGAGGGGTGAGCAGTTCTTC. Encoded protein: CASSPGTSGRGEQFF.

The chain uses TRBV18 and TRBJ2-1; no definite D call. The CDR3 has 14 amino acids. Germline V CDR1 and CDR2: KGHSH, LQKENI. Trimming removed 2 bases from V and 0 bases from J, with 5 bases in between. CDR3 region: CASSPEDSYNEQFF. CDR3 bases: TGTGCCAGCTCACCAGAGGACTCCTACAATGAGCAGTTCTTC.